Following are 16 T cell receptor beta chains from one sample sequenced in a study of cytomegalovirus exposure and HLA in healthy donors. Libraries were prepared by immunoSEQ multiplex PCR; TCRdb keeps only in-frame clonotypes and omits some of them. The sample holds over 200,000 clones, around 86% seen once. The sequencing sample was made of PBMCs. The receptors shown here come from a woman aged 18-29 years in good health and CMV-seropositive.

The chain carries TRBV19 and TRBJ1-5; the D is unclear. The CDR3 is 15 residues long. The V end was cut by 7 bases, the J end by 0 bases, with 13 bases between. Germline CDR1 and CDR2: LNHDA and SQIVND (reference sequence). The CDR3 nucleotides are TGTGCCAGTAACGGTATGATGTATAGCAATCAGCCCCAGCATTTT. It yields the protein CASNGMMYSNQPQHF.

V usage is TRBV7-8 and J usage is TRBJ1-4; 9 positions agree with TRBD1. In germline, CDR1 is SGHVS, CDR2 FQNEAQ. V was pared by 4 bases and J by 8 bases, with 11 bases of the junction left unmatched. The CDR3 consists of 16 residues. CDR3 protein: CASSYGTGIPIEKLFF. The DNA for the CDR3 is TGTGCCAGCAGCTACGGGACAGGGATCCCTATCGAAAAACTGTTTTTT.

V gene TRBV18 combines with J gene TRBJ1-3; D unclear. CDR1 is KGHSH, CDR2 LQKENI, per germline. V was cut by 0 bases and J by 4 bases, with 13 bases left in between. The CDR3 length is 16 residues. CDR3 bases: TGTGCCAGCTCACCACCTAAGACTCCTGCCGGAAACACCATATATTTT. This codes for CASSPPKTPAGNTIYF.

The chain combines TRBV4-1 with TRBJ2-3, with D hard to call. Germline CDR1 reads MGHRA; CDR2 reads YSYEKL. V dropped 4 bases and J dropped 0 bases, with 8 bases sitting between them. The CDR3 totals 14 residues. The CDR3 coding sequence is TGCGCCAGCAGCCCTCTCACTAGCACAGATACGCAGTATTTT. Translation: CASSPLTSTDTQYF.

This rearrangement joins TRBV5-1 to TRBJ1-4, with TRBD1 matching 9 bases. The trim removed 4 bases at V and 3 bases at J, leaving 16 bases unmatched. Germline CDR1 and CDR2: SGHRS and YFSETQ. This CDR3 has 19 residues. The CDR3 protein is CASSTRDREIRGPNEKLFF. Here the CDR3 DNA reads TGCGCCAGCAGCACCCGGGACAGGGAGATACGGGGGCCTAATGAAAAACTGTTTTTT. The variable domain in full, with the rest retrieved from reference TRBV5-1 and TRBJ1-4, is KAGVTQTPRYLIKTRGQQVTLSCSPISGHRSVSWYQQTPGQGLQFLFEYFSETQRNKGNFPGRFSGRQFSNSRSEMNVSTLELGDSALYLCASSTRDREIRGPNEKLFFGSGTQLSVL.

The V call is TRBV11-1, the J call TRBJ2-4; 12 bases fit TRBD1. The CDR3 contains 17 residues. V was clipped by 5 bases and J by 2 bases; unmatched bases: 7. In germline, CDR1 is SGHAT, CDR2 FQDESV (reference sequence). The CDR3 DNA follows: TGTGCCAGCAGCCCGGGACAGGGGGCGTGGTCCAAAAACATTCAGTACTTC. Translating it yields CASSPGQGAWSKNIQYF.

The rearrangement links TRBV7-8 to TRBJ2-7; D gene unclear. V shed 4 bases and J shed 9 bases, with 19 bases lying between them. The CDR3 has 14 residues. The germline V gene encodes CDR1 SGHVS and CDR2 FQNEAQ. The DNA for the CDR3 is TGTGCCAGCAGCTGGGCAGTCACGAATGGCGCGCAGTACTTC. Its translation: CASSWAVTNGAQYF.

The chain's CDR3 is CASSLFFRAGAGDTQYF. The CDR3 DNA reads as TGTGCCAGCAGTTTATTTTTTCGGGCAGGGGCAGGAGATACGCAGTATTTT. The rearrangement joins TRBV27 to TRBJ2-3, with D maybe TRBD1 (6 bases). The CDR3 sequence is 17 residues long. Trimming pared 1 base from V and 5 bases from J, leaving 19 bases between. Germline CDR1 MNHEY, CDR2 SMNVEV (reference sequence).

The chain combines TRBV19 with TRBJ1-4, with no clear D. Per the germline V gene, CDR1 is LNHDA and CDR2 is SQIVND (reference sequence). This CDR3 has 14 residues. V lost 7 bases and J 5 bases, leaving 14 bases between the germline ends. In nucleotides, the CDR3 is TGTGCCAGTACCTTCCTAGAAAGAAATGAAAAACTGTTTTTT. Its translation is CASTFLERNEKLFF.

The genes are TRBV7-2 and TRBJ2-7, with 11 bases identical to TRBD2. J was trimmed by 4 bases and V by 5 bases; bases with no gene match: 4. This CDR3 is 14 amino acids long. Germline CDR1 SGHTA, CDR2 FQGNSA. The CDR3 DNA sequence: TGTGCCAGCAGCCCGGGACTAGCGGTGTACGAGCAGTACTTC. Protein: CASSPGLAVYEQYF. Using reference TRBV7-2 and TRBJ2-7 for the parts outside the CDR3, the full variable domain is GAGVSQSPSNKVTEKGKDVELRCDPISGHTALYWYRQSLGQGLEFLIYFQGNSAPDKSGLPSDRFSAERTGGSVSTLTIQRTQQEDSAVYLCASSPGLAVYEQYFGPGTRLTVT.

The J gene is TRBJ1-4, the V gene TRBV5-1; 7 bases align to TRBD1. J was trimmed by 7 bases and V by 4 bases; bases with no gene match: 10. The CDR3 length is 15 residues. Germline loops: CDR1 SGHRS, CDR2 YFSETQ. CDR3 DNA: TGCGCCAGCAGCCTCGACTCAGGGGGTAGTGAAAAACTGTTTTTT. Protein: CASSLDSGGSEKLFF.

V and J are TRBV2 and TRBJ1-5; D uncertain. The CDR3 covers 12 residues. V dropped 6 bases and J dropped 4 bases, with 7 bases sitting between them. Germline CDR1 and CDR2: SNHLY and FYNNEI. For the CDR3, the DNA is TGTGCCAGCAGGAGACAAAATCAGCCCCAGCATTTT. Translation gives CASRRQNQPQHF.

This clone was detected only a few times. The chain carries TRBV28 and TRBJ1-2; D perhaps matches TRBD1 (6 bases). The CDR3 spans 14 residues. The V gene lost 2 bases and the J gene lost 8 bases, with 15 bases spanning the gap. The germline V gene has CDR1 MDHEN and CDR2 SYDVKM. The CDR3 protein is CASSLGGSVGGYTF. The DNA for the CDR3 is TGTGCCAGCAGTTTAGGGGGCTCCGTTGGCGGCTACACCTTC.

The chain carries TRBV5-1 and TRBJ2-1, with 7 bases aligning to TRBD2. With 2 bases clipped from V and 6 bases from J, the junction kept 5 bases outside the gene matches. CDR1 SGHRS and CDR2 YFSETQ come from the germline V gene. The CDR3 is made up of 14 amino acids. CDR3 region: CASSLNPGGNEQFF. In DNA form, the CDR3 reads TGCGCCAGCAGCTTAAACCCGGGAGGCAATGAGCAGTTCTTC.

The CDR3, as DNA: TGTGCCTGGAGTGTTCTTCGACAGGACTATGGCTACACCTTC. It is translated as CAWSVLRQDYGYTF. The chain has TRBV30 and TRBJ1-2; weak D call: TRBD1 (6 bases). Deletions cut 0 bases from V and 3 bases from J, with 11 bases between. The CDR3 sequence is 14 residues long. Germline CDR1 reads GTSNPN; CDR2 reads SVGIG (reference sequence).

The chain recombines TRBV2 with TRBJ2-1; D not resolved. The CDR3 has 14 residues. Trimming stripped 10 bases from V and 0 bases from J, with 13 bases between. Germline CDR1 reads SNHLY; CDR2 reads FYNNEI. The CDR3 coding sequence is TGTGCCACCAGCCCCATTAGCTCCTACAATGAGCAGTTCTTC. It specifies CATSPISSYNEQFF. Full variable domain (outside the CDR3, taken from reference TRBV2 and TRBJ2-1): EPEVTQTPSHQVTQMGQEVILRCVPISNHLYFYWYRQILGQKVEFLVSFYNNEISEKSEIFDDQFSVERPDGSNFTLKIRSTKLEDSAMYFCATSPISSYNEQFFGPGTRLTVL.